This entry describes one TCR beta chain. The antigen is not known. CD45RO-negative, CCR7-selected cells formed the naive CD8 fraction, which excluded terminally differentiated effector memory CD45RA+ cells. All donors were Caucasian adults living in Nashville, Tennessee. An even split of each subset's genomic DNA across several immunoSEQ plates was performed. Data came from immunoSEQ multiplex PCR; TCRdb stores just in-frame clones and leaves some out. The repertoire consists of around 2,000,000 clones, with about 95% occurring once and the leading ten covering about 1.1%. This sample stems from a study of shared clonotypes between healthy human individuals. Looking at the study overall: The donors, a couple of women and a few men, were aged 18 to 49. General study findings and limits: The study found about 5.1% of naive CD4 clonotypes shared across four donors.

CDR3 length equals 14 residues. Germline CDR1 MGHRA, CDR2 YSYEKL. The V end was cut by 1 base, the J end by 8 bases, with 12 bases between. The sequence was collected from a man between 18 and 29 years old in good health. The rearrangement joins TRBV4-1 to TRBJ2-1; D gene unclear. Sequencing input: naive CD8+ T cells sorted from blood. CDR3 protein: CASSQGALRDEQFF. The DNA of the CDR3 is TGCGCCAGCAGCCAAGGGGCCCTTCGGGATGAGCAGTTCTTC.